This T cell receptor (beta chain) was obtained from a study of blood T cell repertoires in COVID-19. On the study more broadly: COVID-19 samples collected from the United States, Italy and Spain covered acute and convalescent phases. PBMCs, B-cell-depleted T cells, or T cells were the source of the cDNA or gDNA that made up the material.

The CDR3 length is 16 residues. Trimming removed 5 bases from V and 0 bases from J; junction bases left unmatched: 8. From germline, CDR1 is LNHDA and CDR2 SQIVND (reference sequence). Authors' methods: Reference gene primer amplification gave estimated nucleated cell counts. Only in-frame clones appear in the TCRdb table, and some are missing; sequencing was by immunoSEQ multiplex PCR. V, J and clone size reflect that table, while D and trimming were determined from the DNA. The sample holds about 200,000 clones, just under 85% seen once. Allocation to cohorts depended on clinical history reported by the participants.

Material for sequencing was PBMCs or T cells enriched from blood (not recorded which). The rearrangement links TRBV19 to TRBJ2-3; 7 bases agree with TRBD1. This clonotype was obtained from a man aged 35-49 years who had recovered from COVID-19. The CDR3 loop reads CASSLRGTGSTDTQYF. The CDR3 DNA is TGTGCCAGTAGTCTCAGGGGGACGGGGAGCACAGATACGCAGTATTTT. The variable domain in full, with the rest retrieved from reference TRBV19 and TRBJ2-3, is DGGITQSPKYLFRKEGQNVTLSCEQNLNHDAMYWYRQDPGQGLRLIYYSQIVNDFQKGDIAEGYSVSREKKESFPLTVTSAQKNPTAFYLCASSLRGTGSTDTQYFGPGTRLTVL.